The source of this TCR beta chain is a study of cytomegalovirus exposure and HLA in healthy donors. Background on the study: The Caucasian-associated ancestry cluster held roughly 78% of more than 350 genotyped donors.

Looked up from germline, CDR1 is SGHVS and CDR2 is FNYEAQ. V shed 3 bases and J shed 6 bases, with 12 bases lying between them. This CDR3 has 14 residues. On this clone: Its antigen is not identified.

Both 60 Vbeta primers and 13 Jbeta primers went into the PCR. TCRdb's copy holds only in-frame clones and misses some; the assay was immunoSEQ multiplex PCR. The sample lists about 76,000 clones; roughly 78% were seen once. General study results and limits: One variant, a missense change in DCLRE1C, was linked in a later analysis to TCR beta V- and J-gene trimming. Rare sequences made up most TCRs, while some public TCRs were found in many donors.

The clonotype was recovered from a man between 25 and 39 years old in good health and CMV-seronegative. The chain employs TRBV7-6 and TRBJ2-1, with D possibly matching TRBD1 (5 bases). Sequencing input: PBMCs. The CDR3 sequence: CASSFTRQSNEQFF. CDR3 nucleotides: TGTGCCAGCAGCTTTACAAGACAGAGCAATGAGCAGTTCTTC. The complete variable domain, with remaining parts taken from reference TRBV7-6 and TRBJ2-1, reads GAGVSQSPRYKVTKRGQDVALRCDPISGHVSLYWYRQALGQGPEFLTYFNYEAQQDKSGLPNDRFSAERPEGSISTLTIQRTEQRDSAMYRCASSFTRQSNEQFFGPGTRLTVL.